Presented here are 9 T cell receptor beta chains from one specimen sequenced in a study of T cell responses to AZD1222 COVID-19 vaccine. Measured with immunoSEQ multiplex PCR; TCRdb has only the in-frame clones, and not every one. The sample has nearly 110,000 clones, 87% seen once. The sample was peripheral blood, taken 28 days after the second AZD1222 dose. These receptors were collected from an adult who received the AZD1222 COVID-19 vaccine.

The gene calls are TRBV11-2 and TRBJ1-1; D gene uncertain. V lost 2 bases and J lost 3, with 16 bases in between. Germline assignment: CDR1 SGHAT and CDR2 FQNNGV. The CDR3 runs to 16 residues. CDR3 region: CASSLNPWAGDTEAFF. The CDR3 DNA follows: TGTGCCAGCAGCTTAAACCCCTGGGCAGGCGACACTGAAGCTTTCTTT.

This sequence joins TRBV28 and TRBJ1-4; possibly TRBD1 for D (5 bases). The CDR3 length is 13 residues. CDR1 MDHEN and CDR2 SYDVKM come from the germline V gene. Trimming cost V 10 bases and J 5 bases, with 14 bases left between them. Here the CDR3 DNA reads TGTGCCACCAACGGGGGGGGGAATGAAAAACTGTTTTTT. Encoded protein: CATNGGGNEKLFF.

The CDR3 loop is CASSESGRGGKETQYF. CDR3 nucleotide sequence: TGTGCCAGCAGCGAGTCAGGCAGGGGAGGGAAAGAGACCCAGTACTTC. The chain combines TRBV7-3 with TRBJ2-5; tentative D call: TRBD2 (7 bases). V was trimmed by 5 bases and J by 3 bases, leaving 19 bases between them. CDR3 size: 16 residues. Germline assignment: CDR1 SGHTA and CDR2 FQGTGA.

The gene calls are TRBV7-9 and TRBJ1-4; D perhaps matches TRBD1 (5 bases). CDR1 and CDR2 (germline): SEHNR, FQNEAQ (reference sequence). The V end was cut by 8 bases, the J end by 0 bases, with 10 bases between. CDR3 length equals 14 residues. CDR3 coding DNA: TGTGCCAGCTCAGACAGCGCAACTAATGAAAAACTGTTTTTT. This encodes CASSDSATNEKLFF.

This chain links TRBV6-2 or TRBV6-3 with TRBJ2-5; the match to TRBD1 covers 7 bases. Germline V gene sequence: CDR1 MNHEY, CDR2 SVGEGT. Germline trimming cut 2 bases from V and 1 base from J; bases unmatched to any gene: 7. CDR3 size: 16 residues. CDR3 nucleotide sequence: TGTGCCAGCAGTTACCCAACCGGGACAGTCCAAGAGACCCAGTACTTC. This translates into CASSYPTGTVQETQYF.

This chain links TRBV6-5 with TRBJ2-3; no reliable D call. The CDR3 consists of 14 residues. The ends were cut back, 8 bases at V and 0 bases at J, with 12 bases in the middle. CDR1 and CDR2 (germline): MNHEY, SVGAGI. The CDR3 loop reads CASGRLTSTDTQYF. The CDR3 DNA reads as TGTGCCAGCGGCCGACTTACTAGCACAGATACGCAGTATTTT.

The chain combines TRBV13 with TRBJ2-5; 11 positions match TRBD1. Germline CDR1 PRHDT, CDR2 FYEKMQ (reference sequence). The CDR3 is 16 amino acids. The V gene end was trimmed by 5 bases and the J gene end by 5 bases; junction bases not matched to a gene: 10. As DNA, the CDR3 is TGTGCCAGCAGCCCAAATGGACAGGGGGCATGGGAGACCCAGTACTTC. Its protein is CASSPNGQGAWETQYF.

The chain employs TRBV27 and TRBJ1-1, with D unclear. CDR1 is MNHEY, CDR2 SMNVEV, per germline (reference sequence). Trimming took off 3 bases at V and 6 bases at J, with 5 bases between the two ends. The CDR3 is 11 residues long. The DNA for the CDR3 is TGTGCCAGCAGTTTCTCCTCTGAAGCTTTCTTT. Translation: CASSFSSEAFF.

This clone has just one count. V usage is TRBV10-2 and J usage is TRBJ2-5; D not resolved. The ends were cut back, 5 bases at V and 7 bases at J, with 17 bases in the middle. This CDR3 is 14 amino acids long. From germline, CDR1 is WSHSY and CDR2 SAAADI. Here the CDR3 DNA reads TGCGCCAGCAGTCCTTTCCAACTCCAACTGACCCAGTACTTC. Translating gives CASSPFQLQLTQYF.